This TCR beta chain was sequenced in a study of cytomegalovirus exposure and HLA in healthy donors. Turning to the study itself: Most donors, 80% to 90% of a few hundred genotyped, fell in the Caucasian-associated ancestry cluster. Findings of the study overall: As a later analysis showed, several of the most significant clusters appeared to be linked to common viral pathogens. Later, TCR association rates were found to vary by HLA locus, highest for DRB1 and lowest for HLA-C. Investigators reported 150 to 200 TCR beta chains as tied to cytomegalovirus.

The PCR used 60 Vbeta and 13 Jbeta primers. Clones were sequenced by immunoSEQ multiplex PCR, and TCRdb holds only the in-frame ones, with some missing. The profile shows about 160,000 clones, roughly 70% of them singletons. V lost 6 bases to trimming and J lost 0 bases; unmatched junction nucleotides: 8. This CDR3 is built from 15 residues. Germline CDR1 is MNHEY and CDR2 is SVGAGI. Note on this clone: Its antigen is unknown.

The sample comprised PBMCs. V usage is TRBV6-5 and J usage is TRBJ2-7; 7 bases line up with TRBD1. The TCR originated in a woman aged 30 to 39 in good health and CMV-seronegative. The CDR3 DNA reads as TGTGCCAGCAGACTTGGGACAGTGAACTCCTACGAGCAGTACTTC. Translating it yields CASRLGTVNSYEQYF.